Shown below are 19 T cell receptor beta chains from a single sample sequenced in a study of blood T cell repertoires in COVID-19. Produced via immunoSEQ multiplex PCR; TCRdb's table is partial and in-frame only. The repertoire consists of some 460,000 clones, with roughly 89% occurring once and the leading ten covering roughly 4%. The specimen was peripheral blood. The receptors originated from a woman aged 25 to 39 with acute or convalescent COVID-19.

The chain links TRBV2 to TRBJ1-1; 8 bases are shared with TRBD1. Germline CDR1 and CDR2: SNHLY and FYNNEI. After removal of 0 bases from V and 1 base from J, the junction contained 10 bases not matched to a gene. This CDR3 region has 18 residues. The CDR3 reads CASSEAQAGGISNTEAFF. CDR3 nucleotide sequence: TGTGCCAGCAGTGAAGCACAGGCAGGGGGCATATCGAACACTGAAGCTTTCTTT.

V and J are TRBV5-1 and TRBJ2-3, with a tentative D call TRBD2 (5 bases). The CDR3 covers 15 residues. CDR1 is SGHRS, CDR2 YFSETQ, per germline. The V and J ends lost 6 bases and 6 bases respectively, with 20 bases between them. The DNA for the CDR3 is TGCGCCAGCACCCTAGGACTGAACCTTGGGGATACGCAGTATTTT. It yields the protein CASTLGLNLGDTQYF.

The rearrangement links TRBV6-2 or TRBV6-3 to TRBJ1-2; the match to TRBD1 covers 12 bases. CDR1 is MNHEY and CDR2 is SVGEGT in the germline V gene. This CDR3 has 16 residues. J gave up 7 bases and V 2 bases, and 8 bases lay outside the gene matches. CDR3 nucleotide sequence: TGTGCCAGCAGTTACCCAGCGGGACAGGGGGCTTCTGGCTACACCTTC. Translated, it gives CASSYPAGQGASGYTF.

This chain uses TRBV5-1 with TRBJ1-1; maybe TRBD1 (5 bases). Trimming took 4 bases from V and 7 from J, leaving 23 bases between them. The CDR3 length is 16 residues. Germline lookup yields CDR1 SGHRS and CDR2 YFSETQ. CDR3 protein: CASSLWGEEGDIEAFF. CDR3 in DNA: TGCGCCAGCAGCCTTTGGGGCGAGGAGGGTGATATTGAAGCTTTCTTT.

The rearrangement joins TRBV24-1 to TRBJ1-6; a weak D match, TRBD1 (6 bases). V was clipped by 4 bases and J by 11 bases, with 14 bases between them. Germline V gene data show CDR1 as KGHDR and CDR2 as SFDVKD. CDR3 length: 14 residues. In DNA form, the CDR3 reads TGTGCCACCAGTGACTACAGGGTAGGGGCACCCCTCCACTTT. Its protein is CATSDYRVGAPLHF.

The CDR3 protein is CASRRTGGVNTEAFF. In DNA, the CDR3 is TGTGCCAGTCGGAGGACAGGGGGAGTGAACACTGAAGCTTTCTTT. This sequence joins TRBV30 and TRBJ1-1; TRBD1 aligns across 10 bases. V lost 8 bases and J lost 0; bases outside the gene matches: 9. The germline V gene has CDR1 GTSNPN and CDR2 SVGIG (reference sequence). The CDR3 totals 15 residues.

CDR3 amino acids: CAWSAFRYTDTQYF. The CDR3 bases are TGTGCCTGGAGTGCCTTCAGGTACACAGATACGCAGTATTTT. This rearrangement joins TRBV30 to TRBJ2-3; no clear D gene. Germline V gene data show CDR1 as GTSNPN and CDR2 as SVGIG (reference sequence). The V end was cut by 1 base, the J end by 2 bases, with 10 bases between. The CDR3 runs to 14 residues.

This chain uses TRBV5-1 with TRBJ1-1; 9 bases align to TRBD1. V gave up 6 bases and J gave up 5 bases; unmatched junction bases: 14. Looked up from germline, CDR1 is SGHRS and CDR2 is YFSETQ. The length of the CDR3 is 16 residues. The CDR3 DNA reads as TGCGCCAGCAAAAGTGGGACAGGGATTTTTGGTACTGAAGCTTTCTTT. This sequence encodes CASKSGTGIFGTEAFF. The full variable domain, rest sourced from reference TRBV5-1 and TRBJ1-1, is KAGVTQTPRYLIKTRGQQVTLSCSPISGHRSVSWYQQTPGQGLQFLFEYFSETQRNKGNFPGRFSGRQFSNSRSEMNVSTLELGDSALYLCASKSGTGIFGTEAFFGQGTRLTVV.

The rearrangement uses TRBV9 and TRBJ2-2, with 7 nucleotides matching TRBD1. This CDR3 spans 18 amino acids. The V and J ends lost 4 bases and 4 bases, in that order; junction bases with no gene match: 16. Per the germline V gene, CDR1 is SGDLS and CDR2 is YYNGEE. CDR3 amino acids: CASSSFLRQGAGTGELFF. The CDR3 DNA is TGTGCCAGCAGCTCCTTCCTGAGACAGGGAGCCGGCACCGGGGAGCTGTTTTTT.

The chain is built from TRBV5-6 and TRBJ2-7, with 7 bases identical to TRBD2. The V gene's germline CDR1 is SGHDT and CDR2 YYEEEE. The CDR3 contains 12 residues. V trimming: 9 bases; J trimming: 6 bases; junction bases outside the gene matches: 9. DNA of the CDR3: TGTGCCACCGGACGGGGGAGGGGCGAGCAGTACTTC. Translation gives CATGRGRGEQYF. The full variable domain, completed using reference TRBV5-6 and TRBJ2-7, is DAGVTQSPTHLIKTRGQQVTLRCSPKSGHDTVSWYQQALGQGPQFIFQYYEEEERQRGNFPDRFSGHQFPNYSSELNVNALLLGDSALYLCATGRGRGEQYFGPGTRLTVT.

The chain recombines TRBV7-2 with TRBJ2-7, with 9 bases matching TRBD1. There are 14 residues in the CDR3. Per the germline V gene, CDR1 is SGHTA and CDR2 is FQGNSA. The junction had 10 bases not matched to a gene; V was cut back by 6 bases and J by 7 bases. The CDR3 DNA reads as TGTGCCAGCAGACAAACCGGACAGGGGAGGGAGCAGTACTTC. It codes for CASRQTGQGREQYF.

The genes are TRBV12-2 and TRBJ1-3; the D call in the table, TRBD1, was not verified against the DNA. TRBV12-2 is a pseudogene. The CDR3 has 16 residues. CDR3 nucleotides: TGTGCAAGTCGCTCGATTTCCGGGACAGGGGGCAACACCATATATTTT. Its protein product is CASRSISGTGGNTIYF.

CDR3: CASEQRDWYVNEQFF. The CDR3 region has the DNA TGTGCCAGTGAGCAGCGGGACTGGTACGTCAATGAGCAGTTCTTC. V is TRBV2 and J is TRBJ2-1; 7 positions agree with TRBD2. The junction had 14 bases not matched to a gene; V was cut back by 9 bases and J by 6 bases. CDR1 is SNHLY, CDR2 FYNNEI, per germline. CDR3 length equals 15 residues.

This rearrangement joins TRBV11-2 to TRBJ2-7, with D perhaps TRBD1 (6 bases). Germline CDR1 reads SGHAT; CDR2 reads FQNNGV. The V end was cut by 5 bases, the J end by 7 bases, with 18 bases between. The CDR3 length is 14 residues. Written as DNA, the CDR3 is TGTGCCAGCAGCCTGGGGGCCCCCGTCGTAGAGCAGTACTTC. Translation: CASSLGAPVVEQYF. Drawing the rest from reference TRBV11-2 and TRBJ2-7, the complete variable domain is EAGVAQSPRYKIIEKRQSVAFWCNPISGHATLYWYQQILGQGPKLLIQFQNNGVVDDSQLPKDRFSAERLKGVDSTLKIQPAKLEDSAVYLCASSLGAPVVEQYFGPGTRLTVT.

The gene calls are TRBV5-4 and TRBJ2-5; weak D call: TRBD1 (5 bases). This CDR3 contains 14 residues. Trimming shortened V by 0 bases and J by 1 base, and 7 bases separated the two germline ends. CDR1 SGHNT and CDR2 YYREEE come from the germline V gene (reference sequence). The CDR3 here is CASSLGQTQETQYF. The DNA of the CDR3 is TGTGCCAGCAGCTTGGGACAGACCCAAGAGACCCAGTACTTC.

The chain is built from TRBV20-1 and TRBJ2-7, with D hard to call. The CDR3 has 13 residues. V gave up 3 bases and J gave up 5 bases, with 14 bases separating them. Germline V CDR1 and CDR2: DFQATT, SNEGSKA (reference sequence). CDR3 bases: TGCAGTGCTAGTACCCCCCCGAGGAACGAGCAGTACTTC. This codes for CSASTPPRNEQYF.

This rearrangement joins TRBV30 to TRBJ1-6; 10 bases map to TRBD1. The junction had 5 bases not matched to a gene; V was cut back by 5 bases and J by 7 bases. This CDR3 has 14 residues. Per germline, CDR1 GTSNPN and CDR2 SVGIG (reference sequence). In DNA, the CDR3 is TGTGCCTGGGTAGGACAGGGGGTAAATTCACCCCTCCACTTT. Translating it yields CAWVGQGVNSPLHF.

This chain uses TRBV11-3 with TRBJ2-7; 7 bases align to TRBD1. Per germline, CDR1 SGHNT and CDR2 YENEEA. Trimming removed 3 bases from V and 5 bases from J; junction bases left unmatched: 19. This CDR3 is built from 18 residues. The CDR3 bases are TGTGCCAGCAGCTTGAAGCCGCCCAGACGTAGGGGGCCACACGAGCAGTACTTC. Translating gives CASSLKPPRRRGPHEQYF.

The rearrangement joins TRBV4-1 to TRBJ2-1, with 9 bases that match TRBD1. Germline CDR1 is MGHRA and CDR2 is YSYEKL. The CDR3 loop spans 17 amino acids. Unmatched junction bases numbered 15, after V lost 4 bases and J lost 8 bases. Here the CDR3 DNA reads TGCGCCAGCAGCCGCCGGACAGGGGAGCGGGCACACGATGAGCAGTTCTTC. Protein product: CASSRRTGERAHDEQFF.